This T cell receptor beta chain was retrieved from a study of T cell responses to AZD1222 COVID-19 vaccine. V gave up 5 bases and J gave up 2 bases; unmatched junction bases: 5. The length of the CDR3 is 15 residues. Germline lookup yields CDR1 MNHEY and CDR2 SMNVEV (reference sequence). The protocol was immunoSEQ multiplex PCR, while the TCRdb copy is restricted to in-frame clones and leaves out a portion. Of roughly 140,000 clones in the sample, about 93% were seen once. This TCR was sampled from an adult who received the AZD1222 COVID-19 vaccine. The rearrangement uses TRBV27 and TRBJ1-5; 8 bases agree with TRBD1. The material was peripheral blood, obtained 28 days after the second AZD1222 dose. CDR3 DNA sequence: TGTGCCAGCAGTCGGACAGGGTCTCGCAATCAGCCCCAGCATTTT. This encodes CASSRTGSRNQPQHF.